The clone carrying this TCR beta chain was detected many times. TCRdb's table, derived via immunoSEQ multiplex PCR, lists solely in-frame clones and lacks some. The sample carries roughly 1,000,000 clones, about four fifths recorded once. This sample was taken from a study of shared clonotypes between healthy human individuals. The CDR3 totals 15 residues. The V gene's germline CDR1 is SGHRS and CDR2 YFSETQ. The V gene lost 6 bases and the J gene lost 1 base, with 16 bases spanning the gap. The clonotype was recovered from a man aged 18 to 29 in good health. Some clones in this sample may be carry-over from other donors' samples. The gene calls are TRBV5-1 and TRBJ1-1; D ambiguous. Sequenced material: memory CD4+ T cells from PBMCs. Subset of the sample: CD45RA-negative fraction. The CDR3 sequence: CASTSAPLGNTEAFF. Here the CDR3 DNA reads TGCGCCAGCACCTCGGCCCCGCTAGGGAACACTGAAGCTTTCTTT.